This T cell receptor (beta chain) is drawn from a study of siplizumab effects on memory and regulatory T cells. This clone appeared a single time. The antigen is not known. Generated by immunoSEQ multiplex PCR, the TCRdb table keeps only in-frame clones and is missing some. This table has about 50,000 clones, roughly 84% appearing once. General study findings and limits: Relative to controls at roughly 30%, mappable alloreactive CD4+ clones exhibited a mean Treg-derived proportion of approximately 62% with siplizumab.

The CDR3 has 15 residues. Germline CDR1 reads SEHNR; CDR2 reads FQNEAQ (reference sequence). Germline trimming cut 2 bases from V and 5 bases from J; bases unmatched to any gene: 7. The genes are TRBV7-9 and TRBJ2-7, with 9 bases that match TRBD1. The origin of this receptor is a human donor in good health. The specimen sequenced was naive CD8+ T cells sorted from blood. In nucleotides, the CDR3 is TGTGCCAGCAGCTTACTGGGACAGGGCCTCGACGAGCAGTACTTC. Residues: CASSLLGQGLDEQYF. The full variable domain, its missing parts supplied by reference TRBV7-9 and TRBJ2-7, is DTGVSQNPRHKITKRGQNVTFRCDPISEHNRLYWYRQTLGQGPEFLTYFQNEAQLEKSRLLSDRFSAERPKGSFSTLEIQRTEQGDSAMYLCASSLLGQGLDEQYFGPGTRLTVT.